This T cell receptor beta chain was retrieved from a study of cytomegalovirus exposure and HLA in healthy donors. TCRdb keeps only in-frame clones here, not all; method: immunoSEQ multiplex PCR. This table holds over 120,000 clones, about nine tenths found once. As for this clone: The target antigen is unknown.

Study outcomes and limitations: Some TCR beta chains (164 of them) were listed as cytomegalovirus-associated. Subsequent analysis showed first-cohort TCR clusters tending to co-occur in 120 validation repertoires.

Germline loops: CDR1 SGHAT, CDR2 FQNNGV. The CDR3 covers 14 residues. Trimming cost V 1 base and J 7 bases, with 10 bases left between them. What was sequenced was PBMCs. The sequence derives from a woman aged 30 to 39 in good health and CMV-seropositive. The chain couples TRBV11-2 to TRBJ2-2, with no clear D. The CDR3 nucleotides are TGTGCCAGCAGCTTAGCCGGAGCGATCGGGGAGCTGTTTTTT. It yields the protein CASSLAGAIGELFF.